This T cell receptor beta chain was sequenced for a study of blood T cell repertoires in COVID-19. At the level of the study: In each case, the material was cDNA or gDNA derived from T cells, B-cell-depleted T cells, or PBMCs.

Original handling: Reference gene primer amplification gave estimated nucleated cell counts. TCRdb's table, derived via immunoSEQ multiplex PCR, lists solely in-frame clones and lacks some. That table gives V, J and clone size, and the DNA gave D and trimming. Of 55,000 to 75,000 clones listed, around 80% were seen once; the top ten hold about 9.8%. This CDR3 has 24 amino acids. CDR1 is GTSNPN, CDR2 SVGIG, per germline (reference sequence). The V gene end was trimmed by 3 bases and the J gene end by 9 bases; junction bases not matched to a gene: 34. The V gene is TRBV30, the J gene TRBJ1-6; 11 positions match TRBD1. The source material was peripheral blood. The receptor comes from a human donor in a cohort sampled during active COVID-19. As DNA, the CDR3 is TGTGCCTGGAGCACCACCTTCGGACAGGGGGCGGTTTATGGAGAGGTGTCGCAATCTTCACCCCTCCACTTT. This encodes CAWSTTFGQGAVYGEVSQSSPLHF.